This T cell receptor beta chain stems from a study of shared clonotypes between healthy human individuals. Study-wide results and caveats: Unshared clonotypes carried lower generation probabilities than those common to all four donors. Naive subsets typically showed greater estimated richness than memory subsets. Although depth was large, rarefaction showed that sequencing of the sorted subsets was incomplete.

Several immunoSEQ plates received, in even portions, the genomic DNA of each subset. TCRdb keeps only in-frame clones here, not all; method: immunoSEQ multiplex PCR. Of approximately 810,000 clones detected, over 90% appear once; the ten largest clones hold less than 25%. Naive CD8 cells, CD45RO-negative and positively selected for CCR7, excluded terminally differentiated effector memory CD45RA+ cells. Turning to this clone: Its specificity is not known.

Germline-derived CDR1 and CDR2 are SGHDT and YYEEEE. The CDR3 loop spans 13 amino acids. Trimming took off 4 bases at V and 8 bases at J, with 15 bases between the two ends. What was sequenced was naive CD8+ T cells sorted from blood. The sequence was obtained from a young man in good health. This rearrangement joins TRBV5-6 to TRBJ1-1, with a tentative D call TRBD1 (5 bases). In nucleotides, the CDR3 is TGTGCCAGCAGCCCCCCATATAAGGGGGAAGCTTTCTTT. This encodes CASSPPYKGEAFF.